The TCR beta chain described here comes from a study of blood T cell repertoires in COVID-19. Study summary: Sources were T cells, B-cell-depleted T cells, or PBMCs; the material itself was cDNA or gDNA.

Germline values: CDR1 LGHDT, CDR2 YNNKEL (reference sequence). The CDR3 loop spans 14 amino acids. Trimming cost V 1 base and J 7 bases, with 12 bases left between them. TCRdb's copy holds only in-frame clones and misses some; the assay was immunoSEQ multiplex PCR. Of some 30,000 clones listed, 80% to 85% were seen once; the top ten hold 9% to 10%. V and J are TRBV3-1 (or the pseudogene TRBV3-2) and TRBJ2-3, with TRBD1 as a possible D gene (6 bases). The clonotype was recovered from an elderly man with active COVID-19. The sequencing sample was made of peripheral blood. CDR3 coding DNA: TGTGCCAGCAGCCAAGCACAGGGCACGTATACGCAGTATTTT. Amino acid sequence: CASSQAQGTYTQYF.